The 21 T cell receptor beta chains given below trace back to one sample, sequenced in a study of T cell clones after liver transplantation. Sequenced by immunoSEQ multiplex PCR; TCRdb stores in-frame clones only, minus some. The table shows around 97,000 clones, with around 80% occurring only once. This material consisted of CD4+ T cells from blood, taken 45 to 50 months after liver transplant. The receptors shown here come from a human patient who received a liver transplant. Among the T cells, some may be from the graft donor.

The rearrangement joins TRBV5-4 to TRBJ2-3; 10 bases agree with TRBD2. CDR3 length: 14 residues. CDR1 is SGHNT and CDR2 is YYREEE in the germline V gene (reference sequence). V lost 3 bases, J lost 7 bases, and 5 bases stayed unmatched. CDR3 sequence (DNA): TGTGCCAGCAGCTCCGGACTAGCGGTTCATACGCAGTATTTT. Translation gives CASSSGLAVHTQYF.

The chain employs TRBV19 and TRBJ1-2; weak D call: TRBD1 (5 bases). Trimming shortened V by 3 bases and J by 2 bases, and 13 bases separated the two germline ends. From germline, CDR1 is LNHDA and CDR2 SQIVND (reference sequence). There are 15 residues in the CDR3. CDR3 sequence: CASSITDSQNYGYTF. The DNA of the CDR3 is TGTGCCAGTAGTATTACCGACAGCCAGAACTATGGCTACACCTTC.

V is TRBV28 and J is TRBJ1-4, with TRBD1 matching over 9 bases. V was pared by 4 bases and J by 8 bases, with 8 bases of the junction left unmatched. Germline CDR1 reads MDHEN; CDR2 reads SYDVKM. CDR3 size: 15 residues. The DNA of the CDR3 is TGTGCCAGCAGTTCGGGGACAGGGTTGGTGGAAAAACTGTTTTTT. The encoded protein is CASSSGTGLVEKLFF.

The genes are TRBV5-1 and TRBJ2-5; tentative D call: TRBD1 (5 bases). Per germline, CDR1 SGHRS and CDR2 YFSETQ. V was clipped by 1 base and J by 1 base, with 8 bases between them. The CDR3 has 14 residues. The CDR3 loop is CASSLRTSQETQYF. The CDR3 DNA reads TGCGCCAGCAGCTTGAGGACAAGCCAAGAGACCCAGTACTTC.

The gene calls are TRBV7-3 and TRBJ2-3; no clear D gene. CDR1 and CDR2 (germline): SGHTA, FQGTGA. The CDR3 length is 15 residues. Trimming pared 0 bases from V and 1 base from J, leaving 8 bases between. CDR3 sequence: CASSLTSTGTDTQYF. DNA of the CDR3: TGTGCCAGCAGCTTAACGTCAACGGGCACAGATACGCAGTATTTT.

The genes are TRBV25-1 and TRBJ1-3, with a weak D call TRBD1 (5 bases). The CDR3 length is 16 residues. Germline V gives CDR1 MGHDK, CDR2 SYGVNS. The ends were cut back, 5 bases at V and 0 bases at J, with 14 bases in the middle. In DNA form, the CDR3 reads TGTGCCAGCAGTCCCTTCGGGACCATCTCTGGAAACACCATATATTTT. Translation gives CASSPFGTISGNTIYF.

The genes are TRBV5-6 and TRBJ2-7; TRBD2 matches at 12 bases. V lost 5 bases and J lost 7; bases outside the gene matches: 13. Germline V CDR1 and CDR2: SGHDT, YYEEEE. The CDR3 has 16 amino acids. The CDR3: CASRYGLTSGRGEQYF. The DNA of the CDR3 is TGTGCCAGCAGATATGGACTGACTAGCGGGAGAGGAGAGCAGTACTTC.

The sample holds a few counts of this clone. The chain combines TRBV9 with TRBJ2-3, with 9 bases lining up with TRBD2. The germline V gene has CDR1 SGDLS and CDR2 YYNGEE. J gave up 4 bases and V 8 bases, and 11 bases lay outside the gene matches. This CDR3 spans 15 amino acids. CDR3 in amino acids: CASGLRGGEADTQYF. CDR3 DNA sequence: TGTGCCAGTGGGTTGCGGGGGGGCGAGGCAGATACGCAGTATTTT.

J is TRBJ2-2 and V is TRBV5-1; D is perhaps TRBD1 (6 bases). Germline CDR1 is SGHRS and CDR2 is YFSETQ. The CDR3 is made up of 15 amino acids. V was shortened by 0 bases and J by 1 base, with 7 bases between the two germline ends. CDR3 sequence (DNA): TGCGCCAGCAGCTTGGCGGGACAGAACACCGGGGAGCTGTTTTTT. Translated: CASSLAGQNTGELFF.

The chain links TRBV18 to TRBJ1-1, with TRBD1 as a possible D gene (6 bases). In germline, CDR1 is KGHSH, CDR2 LQKENI. This CDR3 is 16 amino acids long. The V gene lost 0 bases and the J gene lost 0 bases, with 11 bases spanning the gap. The CDR3 region is CASSPPSRGMNTEAFF. In DNA, the CDR3 is TGTGCCAGCTCACCACCGAGTAGGGGGATGAACACTGAAGCTTTCTTT.

V usage is TRBV6-1 and J usage is TRBJ2-7; D not resolved. V was pared by 8 bases and J by 7 bases, with 15 bases between. The CDR3 is 12 residues long. Germline CDR1 reads MNHNS; CDR2 reads SASEGT. DNA for the CDR3: TGTGCCAGCCTCTCGGGCGTCAGGGAGCAGTACTTC. As protein: CASLSGVREQYF.

This chain joins TRBV5-1 and TRBJ1-2; D is unresolved. Per the germline V gene, CDR1 is SGHRS and CDR2 is YFSETQ. The ends were cut back, 1 base at V and 1 base at J, with 5 bases in the middle. This CDR3 has 13 amino acids. Here the CDR3 reads CASSLTDNYGYTF. CDR3 nucleotide sequence: TGCGCCAGCAGCTTGACGGATAACTATGGCTACACCTTC.

V and J are TRBV27 and TRBJ1-1, with TRBD1 as a possible D gene (6 bases). CDR3 length equals 17 residues. Looked up from germline, CDR1 is MNHEY and CDR2 is SMNVEV (reference sequence). V was cut by 6 bases and J by 3 bases, with 23 bases left in between. The CDR3 protein is CASRPLGGGLEYTEAFF. DNA of the CDR3: TGTGCCAGCAGGCCCTTAGGGGGTGGGCTTGAGTACACTGAAGCTTTCTTT.

The gene calls are TRBV15 and TRBJ1-5; possible D gene TRBD1, 6 bases. V shed 0 bases and J shed 9 bases, with 12 bases lying between them. Germline CDR1 and CDR2: LNHNV and YYDKDF (reference sequence). This CDR3 is built from 14 residues. CDR3 nucleotide sequence: TGTGCCACCAGCAGAGAAACAGGGTACAGGCCCCAGCATTTT. Its translation: CATSRETGYRPQHF. The full variable domain, its missing parts supplied by reference TRBV15 and TRBJ1-5, is DAMVIQNPRYQVTQFGKPVTLSCSQTLNHNVMYWYQQKSSQAPKLLFHYYDKDFNNEADTPDNFQSRRPNTSFCFLDIRSPGLGDTAMYLCATSRETGYRPQHFGDGTRLSIL.

This chain joins TRBV5-4 and TRBJ1-6; D is perhaps TRBD1 (6 bases). There are 15 residues in the CDR3. Trimming removed 2 bases from V and 5 bases from J, with 11 bases in between. Germline CDR1 SGHNT, CDR2 YYREEE (reference sequence). The CDR3 nucleotides read TGTGCCAGCAGCTTTCTGGACAGTCATAATTCACCCCTCCACTTT. This encodes CASSFLDSHNSPLHF.

V usage is TRBV19 and J usage is TRBJ2-1, with a weak D call TRBD1 (6 bases). This CDR3 has 16 amino acids. Germline assignment: CDR1 LNHDA and CDR2 SQIVND (reference sequence). V shed 5 bases and J shed 3 bases, with 17 bases lying between them. The CDR3 loop is CASSPRLGADYNEQFF. For the CDR3, the DNA is TGTGCCAGTAGTCCTCGATTGGGGGCCGACTACAATGAGCAGTTCTTC.

In DNA form, the CDR3 reads TGTGCCAGCAGTTCCGGGACTAGTAACACCGGGGAGCTGTTTTTT. This translates into CASSSGTSNTGELFF. The rearrangement links TRBV27 to TRBJ2-2, with 8 bases lining up with TRBD2. CDR3 length: 15 residues. Germline V gene lookup returns CDR1 MNHEY and CDR2 SMNVEV (reference sequence). V was pared by 4 bases and J by 2 bases, with 3 bases of the junction left unmatched.

The table lists this clone with a few counts. The chain employs TRBV4-3 and TRBJ1-1, with D perhaps matching TRBD1 (6 bases). The CDR3 sequence is 14 residues long. V lost 3 bases and J lost 3, with 11 bases in between. Germline CDR1 and CDR2: LGHNA and YSLEER. Written as DNA, the CDR3 is TGCGCCAGCAGCCATCAGGGGTCCGACACTGAAGCTTTCTTT. This codes for CASSHQGSDTEAFF.

V and J are TRBV7-2 and TRBJ2-3, with 12 positions matching TRBD2. The germline V gene encodes CDR1 SGHTA and CDR2 FQGNSA. The CDR3 totals 17 residues. After removal of 3 bases from V and 2 bases from J, the junction contained 6 bases not matched to a gene. The CDR3 bases are TGTGCCAGCAGCTTTCACTCTAGCGGGGGGGCCACAGATACGCAGTATTTT. This gives the protein CASSFHSSGGATDTQYF.

V and J are TRBV6-4 and TRBJ2-3; 7 bases match TRBD2. Per the germline V gene, CDR1 is MRHNA and CDR2 is SNTAGT. Trimming at V came to 0 bases and at J to 3 bases, leaving 3 bases not matched to a gene. This CDR3 spans 15 amino acids. The CDR3 DNA sequence: TGTGCCAGCAGTGACTCCGCGGGAGTAACAGATACGCAGTATTTT. Protein: CASSDSAGVTDTQYF.

The chain links TRBV15 to TRBJ1-2; the D gene is possibly TRBD1 (5 bases). The V end lost 2 bases, the J end lost 4 bases, and 11 bases lay between the germline ends. The CDR3 length is 14 residues. Germline CDR1 is LNHNV and CDR2 is YYDKDF (reference sequence). CDR3 nucleotides: TGTGCCACCAGCAGAACGGGGGAGGGCTATGGCTACACCTTC. Amino acid sequence: CATSRTGEGYGYTF. Filled out from reference TRBV15 and TRBJ1-2, the complete variable domain reads DAMVIQNPRYQVTQFGKPVTLSCSQTLNHNVMYWYQQKSSQAPKLLFHYYDKDFNNEADTPDNFQSRRPNTSFCFLDIRSPGLGDTAMYLCATSRTGEGYGYTFGSGTRLTVV.